A selection of T cell receptor beta chains follows, all from one sample in a study of T cells expressing NK-cell markers. TCRdb reprocessed the 5' RACE reads; each CDR3 protein has one entry and no DNA is given. The sample table includes 250,000 to 300,000 distinct CDR3 sequences. The sample was blood T cells: a sorted CD56 or NKG2C T cell subset, CD4+ or CD8+ T cells, or bulk PBMC T cells (not recorded which). Source of these receptors: a man younger than 35 in good health. CDR3s include the opening cysteine and the closing phenylalanine or tryptophan.

v_call,cdr3_length,j_call,cdr3_aa
TRBV5-1,12,TRBJ2-1,CASSLALTEQFF
TRBV5-6,16,TRBJ1-2,CASSLDGTVSNYGYTF
TRBV7-2,15,TRBJ1-4,CASSLMTGNNEKLFF
TRBV4-1,14,TRBJ1-1,CASSFPGGNTEAFF
TRBV29-1,13,TRBJ1-6,CSVMDRGNSPLHF
TRBV14,17,TRBJ2-3,CASSQEPGTGDTDTQYF
TRBV19,18,TRBJ1-1,CASSTFLPGPLSNTEAFF
TRBV2,14,TRBJ1-5,CASSRQDGNQPQHF
TRBV5-5,14,TRBJ1-1,CASSGSFANTEAFF
TRBV7-7,14,TRBJ2-1,CASSLASRIDEQFF
TRBV7-6,17,TRBJ1-4,CASSLRPKGGTNEKLFF
TRBV11-3,16,TRBJ2-1,CASSPVGRAQAHEQFF
TRBV3-1,14,TRBJ2-5,CASSLTGAQETQYF
TRBV4-2,17,TRBJ2-1,CASSQEASAGNNNEQFF
TRBV10-3,13,TRBJ2-5,CAISEPGRETQYF
TRBV7-2,17,TRBJ2-1,CASSLVIGSSSYNEQFF
TRBV29-1,13,TRBJ2-5,CSVEKTGRETQYF
TRBV10-3,12,TRBJ2-1,CAIQEGGGEQFF
TRBV7-2,15,TRBJ2-1,CASRFTGVPYNEQFF
TRBV5-5,12,TRBJ2-1,CASSLQHNEQFF
TRBV5-1,13,TRBJ2-5,CASSLGSGGTQYF
TRBV6-5,15,TRBJ2-5,CASSSTPWAEETQYF
TRBV20-1,13,TRBJ1-2,CSARKGLNYGYTF
TRBV10-3,15,TRBJ2-5,CAISEGYPSTETQYF
TRBV10-2,14,TRBJ1-3,CASSERVYGNTIYF
TRBV7-9,16,TRBJ2-1,CASSLGDRVAYNEQFF
TRBV28,16,TRBJ1-1,CASSFRTGFSPTEAFF
TRBV20-1,15,TRBJ2-1,CSASVAQSSYNEQFF
TRBV6-5,17,TRBJ2-1,CASSYQGLAGEYNEQFF
TRBV5-5,12,TRBJ1-6,CASSATNSPLHF
TRBV12-3/TRBV12-4,12,TRBJ1-6,CASSLRDSPLHF
TRBV29-1,13,TRBJ2-5,CSVAADRQQTQYF
TRBV20-1,15,TRBJ1-2,CSATKPGQGFYGYTF
TRBV7-8,20,TRBJ1-5,CASSLRIRTGHQFSDQPQHF
TRBV5-1,15,TRBJ2-6,CASSPDSVGANVLTF
TRBV10-2,18,TRBJ2-1,CASSEKGLAGILYNEQFF
TRBV6-1,15,TRBJ1-2,CASIPSAGTGAGYTF
TRBV6-5,17,TRBJ1-6,CASSYKGGNSNHSPLHF
TRBV20-1,14,TRBJ2-3,CSAPPAGSTDTQYF
TRBV30,14,TRBJ2-2,CAWSTSVNTGELFF
TRBV12-3/TRBV12-4,14,TRBJ2-7,CASTILAGAYEQYF
TRBV5-5,13,TRBJ1-2,CASSLVGVDGYTF
TRBV7-2,15,TRBJ1-1,CASSPLQGARTEAFF
TRBV20-1,14,TRBJ1-2,CSARAQQGAYGYTF
TRBV12-3/TRBV12-4,15,TRBJ1-2,CASSLGSGGIYGYTF
TRBV9,15,TRBJ2-4,CASSVAGDTKNIQYF
TRBV30,13,TRBJ2-2,CAWTDRAPGELFF
TRBV12-3/TRBV12-4,12,TRBJ2-3,CASTWDRGTQYF
TRBV6-2/TRBV6-3,15,TRBJ1-5,CASGDRGVSNQPQHF
TRBV11-2,15,TRBJ2-1,CASSLVRGLAYEQFF
TRBV12-3/TRBV12-4,13,TRBJ1-2,CASSSTGTGGYTF
TRBV11-2,16,TRBJ2-2,CASSRTGTANTGELFF
TRBV28,16,TRBJ2-3,CASTVSSGPSTDTQYF
TRBV7-2,15,TRBJ2-6,CASSLRMGGANVLTF
TRBV29-1,16,TRBJ2-1,CSGLASGRTFYNEQFF
TRBV7-2,16,TRBJ1-5,CASSRRGGNSNQPQHF
TRBV20-1,14,TRBJ2-1,CSAHSGITTNEQFF
TRBV10-3,16,TRBJ2-2,CAISGSSGGEVGELFF
TRBV3-1,17,TRBJ2-6,CASASLRTASGANVLTF